This T cell receptor beta chain was sequenced in a study of control samples from healthy donors and cancer patients. Profiling relied on immunoSEQ multiplex PCR, and the TCRdb table lists in-frame clones only, not all of them. Of roughly 450,000 clones in the sample, about nine tenths were seen once. CDR1 and CDR2 from the germline V gene are LNHDA and SQIVND (reference sequence). The CDR3 runs 16 residues. The V gene lost 5 bases and the J gene lost 4 bases, with 18 bases spanning the gap. This chain uses TRBV19 with TRBJ1-5; D is possibly TRBD1 (6 bases). The receptor was derived from a man in his forties or fifties with head and neck cancer. The specimen was PBMCs. This CDR3 reads CASSASPGHQNQPQHF. The CDR3 nucleotides read TGTGCCAGTAGTGCATCCCCGGGACACCAAAATCAGCCCCAGCATTTT.